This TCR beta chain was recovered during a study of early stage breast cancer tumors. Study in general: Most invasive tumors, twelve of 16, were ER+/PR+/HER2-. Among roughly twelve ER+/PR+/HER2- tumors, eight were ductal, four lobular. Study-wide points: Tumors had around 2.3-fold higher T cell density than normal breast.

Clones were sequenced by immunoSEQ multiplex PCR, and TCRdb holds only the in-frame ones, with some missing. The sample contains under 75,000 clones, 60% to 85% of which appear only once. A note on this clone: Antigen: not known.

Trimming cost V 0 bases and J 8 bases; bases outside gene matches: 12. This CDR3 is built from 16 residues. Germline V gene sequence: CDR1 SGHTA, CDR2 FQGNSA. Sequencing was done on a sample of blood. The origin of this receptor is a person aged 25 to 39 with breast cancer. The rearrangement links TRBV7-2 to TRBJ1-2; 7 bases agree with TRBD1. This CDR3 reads CASSLAWGTVLFGYTF. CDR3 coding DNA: TGTGCCAGCAGCTTAGCCTGGGGGACAGTTTTATTCGGCTACACCTTC. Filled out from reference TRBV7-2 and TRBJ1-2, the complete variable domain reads GAGVSQSPSNKVTEKGKDVELRCDPISGHTALYWYRQSLGQGLEFLIYFQGNSAPDKSGLPSDRFSAERTGGSVSTLTIQRTQQEDSAVYLCASSLAWGTVLFGYTFGSGTRLTVV.